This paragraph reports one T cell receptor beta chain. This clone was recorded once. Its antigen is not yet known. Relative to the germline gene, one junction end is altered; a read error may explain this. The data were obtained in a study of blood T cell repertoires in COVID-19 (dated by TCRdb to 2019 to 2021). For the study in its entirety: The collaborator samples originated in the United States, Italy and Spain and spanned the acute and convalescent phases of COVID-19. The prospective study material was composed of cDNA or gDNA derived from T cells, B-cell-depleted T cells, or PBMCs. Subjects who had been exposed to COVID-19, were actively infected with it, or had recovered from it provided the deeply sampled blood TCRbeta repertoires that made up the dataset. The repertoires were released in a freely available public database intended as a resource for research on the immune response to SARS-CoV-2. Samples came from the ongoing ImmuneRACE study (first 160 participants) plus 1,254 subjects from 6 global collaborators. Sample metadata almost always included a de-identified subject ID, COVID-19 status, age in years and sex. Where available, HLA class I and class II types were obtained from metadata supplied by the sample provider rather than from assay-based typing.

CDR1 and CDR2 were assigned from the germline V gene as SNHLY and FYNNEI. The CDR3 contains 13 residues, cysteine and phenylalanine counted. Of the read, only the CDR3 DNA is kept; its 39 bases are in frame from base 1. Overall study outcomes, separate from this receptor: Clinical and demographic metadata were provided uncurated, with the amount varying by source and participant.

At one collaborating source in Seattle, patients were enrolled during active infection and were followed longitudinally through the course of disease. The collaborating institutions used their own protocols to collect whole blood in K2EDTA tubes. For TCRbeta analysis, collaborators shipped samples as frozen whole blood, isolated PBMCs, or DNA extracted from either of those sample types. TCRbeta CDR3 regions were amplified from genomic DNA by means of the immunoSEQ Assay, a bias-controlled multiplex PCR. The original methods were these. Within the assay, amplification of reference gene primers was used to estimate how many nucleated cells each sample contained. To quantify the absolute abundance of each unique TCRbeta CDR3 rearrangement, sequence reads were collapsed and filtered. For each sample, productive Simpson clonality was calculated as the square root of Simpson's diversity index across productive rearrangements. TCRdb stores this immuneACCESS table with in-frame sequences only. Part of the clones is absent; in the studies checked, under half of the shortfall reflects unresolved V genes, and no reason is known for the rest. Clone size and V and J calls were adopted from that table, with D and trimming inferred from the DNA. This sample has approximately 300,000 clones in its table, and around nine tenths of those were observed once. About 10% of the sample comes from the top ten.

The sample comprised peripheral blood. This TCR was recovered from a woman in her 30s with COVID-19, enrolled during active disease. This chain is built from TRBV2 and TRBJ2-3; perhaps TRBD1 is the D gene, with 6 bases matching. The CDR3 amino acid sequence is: CASSGDTTGTQYF. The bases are TGTGCCAGCAGTGGGGACACCACAGGTACGCAGTATTTT.